Presented here are 7 T cell receptor beta chains from one specimen sequenced in a study of identical twins. TCRdb processed the 5' RACE reads anew with MiXCR; each CDR3 protein has one entry. The table shows about 520,000 distinct CDR3 sequences, with about 20% occurring only once. This same sample was also part of a study on T cells expressing NK-cell markers.

Sequences were obtained from CD4+ T cells sorted from blood. The receptor set was obtained from a woman under 30 in good health.

In the case of this clonotype: An end of the junction does not agree with germline; a read error may underlie this. This chain joins TRBV12-3 or TRBV12-4 and TRBJ2-3; D is tentatively TRBD1 or TRBD2 (5 bases each). The CDR3 has 15 amino acids. CDR3 nucleotides: TGTGCCAGCAGCCCGGACGGGACCCGCACAGATACGCTGTATTTT. This translates into CASSPDGTRTDTLYF.

The V call is TRBV5-5, the J call TRBJ1-3; D gene uncertain. Germline loops: CDR1 SGHKS, CDR2 YYEKEE (reference sequence). The CDR3 spans 14 residues. Deletions cut 0 bases from V and 4 bases from J, with 8 bases between. CDR3 residues: CASSLGPLGNTIYF. The CDR3, as DNA: TGTGCCAGCAGCTTGGGCCCGTTAGGAAACACCATATATTTT.

Details on this clonotype: The germline gene is not matched at one end of the junction; a read error may be the cause. The J gene is TRBJ2-1, the V gene TRBV5-1; 9 nucleotides agree with TRBD1. This CDR3 region has 15 residues. Germline CDR1 and CDR2: SGHRS and YFSETQ. In nucleotides, the CDR3 is TGTGCCAGCAGTCTCACAGGGGGCGCCGGGAATGAGCAGTTCTTC. It specifies CASSLTGGAGNEQFF.

The chain is built from TRBV6-1 and TRBJ1-2; D is perhaps TRBD1 (5 bases). Trimming removed 1 base from V and 8 bases from J, with 11 bases in between. CDR3 length equals 13 residues. Germline CDR1 and CDR2: MNHNS and SASEGT. The CDR3, as DNA: TGTGCCAGCAGTGAAGATGGGGCTTACGGCTACACCTTC. Translating gives CASSEDGAYGYTF.

This clonotype was seen a handful of times. The chain uses TRBV25-1 and TRBJ2-7; D is tentatively TRBD1 or TRBD2 (5 bases each). Deletions cut 4 bases from V and 2 bases from J, with 12 bases between. Germline loops: CDR1 MGHDK, CDR2 SYGVNS. The CDR3 runs to 14 residues. CDR3 region: CASSVGTATYEQYF. In DNA, the CDR3 is TGTGCCAGCAGTGTAGGGACCGCTACCTACGAGCAGTACTTC.

The J gene is TRBJ2-5, the V gene TRBV6-5, with TRBD2 identical over 10 bases. V lost 0 bases to trimming and J lost 4 bases; unmatched junction nucleotides: 5. This CDR3 has 16 residues. Germline V gene data show CDR1 as MNHEY and CDR2 as SVGAGI. As DNA, the CDR3 is TGTGCCAGCAGTTACTCGTTGTTAGCGGGGGGAGAGACCCAGTACTTC. It is translated as CASSYSLLAGGETQYF.

This chain connects TRBV5-1 to TRBJ2-1, with 7 bases lining up with TRBD1. Trimming took 0 bases from V and 1 from J; bases not matched to a gene: 7. Germline CDR1 is SGHRS and CDR2 is YFSETQ. CDR3 length: 17 amino acids. As DNA, the CDR3 is TGCGCCAGCAGCTTGGCGACTGACAGGGCTTCCTACAATGAGCAGTTCTTC. Its translation is CASSLATDRASYNEQFF. Variable domain in full (rest from reference TRBV5-1 and TRBJ2-1): KAGVTQTPRYLIKTRGQQVTLSCSPISGHRSVSWYQQTPGQGLQFLFEYFSETQRNKGNFPGRFSGRQFSNSRSEMNVSTLELGDSALYLCASSLATDRASYNEQFFGPGTRLTVL.